Detailed here is one T cell receptor beta chain. As yet, its antigen is unknown. The sample comes from a study of cytomegalovirus exposure and HLA in healthy donors. Study results and caveats: Fewer N-insertions than the roughly 700-donor mean were reportedly shown by an Asian-associated ancestry cluster in a later analysis. Earlier results showed most TCR beta V segments being productive about 90% or about 30% of the time. The study dropped some indistinguishable V segments, TRBV6-2 and TRBV6-3 among them.

The CDR3 has 15 residues. The germline V gene encodes CDR1 SGHAT and CDR2 FQNNGV. V shed 8 bases and J shed 6 bases, with 17 bases lying between them. The PCR made use of 60 Vbeta and 13 Jbeta primers. Libraries were prepared by immunoSEQ multiplex PCR; TCRdb keeps only in-frame clonotypes and omits some of them. This table has under 70,000 clones, roughly 73% appearing once. The source of this sequence is a male donor in good health and CMV-seropositive. The gene calls are TRBV11-2 and TRBJ1-6; no clear D. The sample comprised PBMCs. The CDR3 bases are TGTGCCAGCGGATCTCCTGGGCAGACTAATTCACCCCTCCACTTT. Its translation is CASGSPGQTNSPLHF.